Given below is one TCR beta chain in context. This clonotype was counted many times. What this receptor recognizes is not known. No much larger clone exists at a distance of one base, and base qualities are not known. TCR beta CDR3 regions were amplified from RNA transcripts for repertoire sequencing. The first round was an RT-PCR using HTBI primers with the Qiagen OneStep RT-PCR kit, and this first round was followed by a second-round multiplex PCR, then size selection and purification. Sequencing of the libraries was carried out on an Illumina HiSeq2000 in paired-end mode with 100 bp reads. Per the authors' processing: Reads were processed with SOAPnuke, discarding reads with adapters, uncalled bases, mean Phred below 15, or no exact constant-primer or identifier match. High-quality paired reads were merged with COPE v1.2.5. Clonotypes were defined as unique nucleotide sequences and were aligned to IMGT TRB V, D and J references using MiTCR v1.1. The analysis was limited to V-J combinations with a frequency above 0.0001, which together covered roughly 99% of the repertoires. For each V-J combination, a TCR clonal expansion and chaos score was defined as the ratio of F50 clonal expansion to chaos observed in the TCRdist matrix. Welch's t-statistics and random forest were used to reduce the features to approximately 13 V-J combinations, which were then used as input to a naive Bayes classifier. The similarity between thyroid and blood repertoires was quantified using the Morisita-Horn index. The public sequencing data were trimmed at Q25 with fastp and processed into clonotypes with MiXCR by TCRdb, which kept only in-frame beta chains. Duplicate CDR3 protein sequences are folded into a single record with the most common DNA and genes. The authors' filters were not applied to this entry. The sample records about 700,000 distinct CDR3 sequences, approximately 40% of which are singletons. Clones ranked in the top ten supply 44% of the sample.

Ophthalmopathy patients had moderately to severely active disease, Clinical Activity Score of at least 3, NOSPECS grade of at least 4, and disease duration under 3 months. Patients were excluded if they had other autoimmune diseases, uncontrolled infections, pregnancy or lactation. Clinical symptoms, serum thyroxine, TRAb, thyroid ultrasound and orbital computed tomography formed the basis of the diagnosis. Using Ficoll-Paque density gradient centrifugation, PBMCs were isolated from 8.5 to 10 ml of fresh peripheral blood. Total RNA was extracted with Trizol reagent and quality-checked on an Agilent 2100 Bioanalyzer. The data derive from a study of Graves' ophthalmopathy and Graves' hyperthyroidism (dated by TCRdb to the late 2010s). As for the study more broadly: Peripheral blood was collected at initial diagnosis, before any treatment. TCR beta repertoire signatures were used to distinguish Graves' ophthalmopathy from Graves' hyperthyroidism and to predict progression to ophthalmopathy. In total, over 130 blood samples were TCR-sequenced: fewer than 50 ophthalmopathy, roughly 80 hyperthyroidism and some 17 hyperthyroidism-to-ophthalmopathy patients. A discovery set of more than 90 patients (approximately 45 ophthalmopathy, about 55 stable hyperthyroidism) was enrolled to explore V-J signatures distinguishing ophthalmopathy from hyperthyroidism. The independent validation cohort included under 20 hyperthyroidism patients plus 17 patients who later progressed from hyperthyroidism to ophthalmopathy. In roughly six hyperthyroidism patients, the T-cell repertoires found in thyroid tissue were compared with those found in blood. After sampling, hyperthyroidism patients received methimazole starting at 30 mg daily, and ophthalmopathy patients received high-dose intravenous methylprednisolone. Summary of the overall study and its limitations: Sample size was not predetermined statistically, and investigators were not blinded to group allocation. Ophthalmopathy was separated from stable hyperthyroidism by the 13-signature model with more than 85% sensitivity and roughly 82% specificity in cross-validation and with 80%/75% in the test set. Most of the expanded thyroid clonotypes with a frequency above 0.001 were also detected in blood, and it was suggested that the thyroid immune response may be reflected by blood repertoires. In validation, the model predicted ophthalmopathy progression with about 71% sensitivity and approximately 72% specificity; roughly eleven predicted patients were CT-confirmed with GO in a median of approximately six months.

The CDR3 measures 14 amino acids from cysteine to phenylalanine. CDR3 DNA only is kept here, 42 bases in frame from base 1. Via the germline V gene, CDR1 is SGHTA and CDR2 FQGNSA. V and J are truncated by 1 base and 4 bases respectively, leaving an intervening sequence of 7 bases. The receptor chain draws on TRBV7-2 and TRBJ1-4; a confident D gene designation cannot be given. Material for sequencing was peripheral blood. The receptor was derived from an adult man with Graves' ophthalmopathy. The DNA is TGTGCCAGCAGCTTAGGCCGGCATAATGAAAAACTGTTTTTT. It specifies CASSLGRHNEKLFF.